Listed below are T cell receptor beta chains from one sample, sequenced in a study of T cell responses to AZD1222 COVID-19 vaccine. Produced via immunoSEQ multiplex PCR; TCRdb's table is partial and in-frame only. The sample yields about 120,000 clones, about nine tenths seen once. Sequences were derived from peripheral blood, sampled 28 days after the second AZD1222 dose. The receptor source for this set is an adult who received the AZD1222 COVID-19 vaccine. CDR3s include the opening cysteine and the closing phenylalanine or tryptophan. A D gene is named only where the DNA matches it firmly. Clone sizes are given selectively: once, few, many, or a class where the clone is expanded.

clone_size: -
v_call: TRBV7-9
d_call: TRBD1
j_call: TRBJ1-3
cdr3_nt: TGTGCCAGCAGCTTAGGGGGGACAGGCGGTGGAAACACCATATATTTT
cdr3_aa: CASSLGGTGGGNTIYF

clone_size: -
v_call: TRBV9
d_call: TRBD1
j_call: TRBJ1-2
cdr3_nt: TGTGCCAGCAGCCCTTGGACAGGGAACTATGGCTACACCTTC
cdr3_aa: CASSPWTGNYGYTF

clone_size: -
v_call: TRBV2
d_call: -
j_call: TRBJ2-3
cdr3_nt: TGTGCCAGCAGTGCGGGCCCTACCACAGATACGCAGTATTTT
cdr3_aa: CASSAGPTTDTQYF

clone_size: -
v_call: TRBV5-4
d_call: -
j_call: TRBJ1-3
cdr3_nt: TGTGCCAGCCATCCTAGCTCTGGAAACACCATATATTTT
cdr3_aa: CASHPSSGNTIYF

clone_size: -
v_call: TRBV10-2
d_call: TRBD1
j_call: TRBJ1-3
cdr3_nt: TGCGCCAGCAGTGGCCCGGACAGGGCTGGAAACACCATATATTTT
cdr3_aa: CASSGPDRAGNTIYF

clone_size: -
v_call: TRBV3-1/TRBV3-2
d_call: -
j_call: TRBJ2-4
cdr3_nt: TGTGCCAGCAGCCAAGTCCGAGGACAGGCCAAAAACATTCAGTACTTC
cdr3_aa: CASSQVRGQAKNIQYF

clone_size: once
v_call: TRBV9
d_call: -
j_call: TRBJ1-4
cdr3_nt: TGTGCCAGCAGCCCCCCGGGTTCCGGTGAAAAACTGTTTTTT
cdr3_aa: CASSPPGSGEKLFF

clone_size: -
v_call: TRBV16
d_call: TRBD2
j_call: TRBJ2-5
cdr3_nt: TGTGCCAGCAGCCAATCCTACGGGGGGGCAGGAGAGACCCAGTACTTC
cdr3_aa: CASSQSYGGAGETQYF

clone_size: -
v_call: TRBV7-2
d_call: TRBD1
j_call: TRBJ2-3
cdr3_nt: TGTGCCAGCAGCCAGGGGAGGACAGGGGGCGGAGATACGCAGTATTTT
cdr3_aa: CASSQGRTGGGDTQYF

clone_size: -
v_call: TRBV4-2
d_call: -
j_call: TRBJ1-6
cdr3_nt: TGTGCCAGCAGCCAAGGCCTTCGGTATAATTCACCCCTCCACTTT
cdr3_aa: CASSQGLRYNSPLHF

clone_size: -
v_call: TRBV18
d_call: -
j_call: TRBJ2-7
cdr3_nt: TGTGCCAGCTCACCACAGACAGGAAGCTCCTACGAGCAGTACTTC
cdr3_aa: CASSPQTGSSYEQYF

clone_size: -
v_call: TRBV11-2
d_call: -
j_call: TRBJ1-4
cdr3_nt: TGTGCCAGCAGCTTAGCAGTTCAGGGTATGGCAACTAATGAAAAACTGTTTTTT
cdr3_aa: CASSLAVQGMATNEKLFF

clone_size: -
v_call: TRBV19
d_call: -
j_call: TRBJ1-2
cdr3_nt: TGTGCCAGTAGTATTTACCAGGGGCGAGATGGCTACACCTTC
cdr3_aa: CASSIYQGRDGYTF